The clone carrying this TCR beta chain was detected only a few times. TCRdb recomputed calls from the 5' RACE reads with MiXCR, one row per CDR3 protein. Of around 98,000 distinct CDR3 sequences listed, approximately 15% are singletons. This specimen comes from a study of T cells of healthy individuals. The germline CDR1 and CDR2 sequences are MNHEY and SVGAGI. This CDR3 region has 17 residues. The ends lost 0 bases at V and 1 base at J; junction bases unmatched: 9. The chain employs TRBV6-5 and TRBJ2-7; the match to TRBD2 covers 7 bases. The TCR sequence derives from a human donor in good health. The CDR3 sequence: CASSYSRASGLSYEQYF. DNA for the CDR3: TGTGCCAGCAGTTACTCGAGGGCTAGCGGCCTTTCCTACGAGCAGTACTTC.